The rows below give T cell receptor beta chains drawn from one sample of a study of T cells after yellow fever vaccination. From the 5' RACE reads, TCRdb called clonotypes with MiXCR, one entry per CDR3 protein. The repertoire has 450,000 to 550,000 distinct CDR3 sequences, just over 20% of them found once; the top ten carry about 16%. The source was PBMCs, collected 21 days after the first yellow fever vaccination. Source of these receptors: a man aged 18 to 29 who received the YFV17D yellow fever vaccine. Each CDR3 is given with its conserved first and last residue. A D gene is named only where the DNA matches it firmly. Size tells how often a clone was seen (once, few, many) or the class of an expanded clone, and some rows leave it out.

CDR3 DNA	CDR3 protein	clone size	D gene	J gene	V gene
TGTGCCAGCAGTCGCCGGGACAGGGGCGGCTACACCTTC	CASSRRDRGGYTF	-	TRBD1	TRBJ1-2	TRBV12-3/TRBV12-4
TGCAGTGCTCAAATAAGGATCGGTCAGCCCCAGCATTTT	CSAQIRIGQPQHF	-	-	TRBJ1-5	TRBV20-1
TGTGCCTGGGACCGGGACGGAAGCTCTGGGGCCAACGTCCTGACTTTC	CAWDRDGSSGANVLTF	-	-	TRBJ2-6	TRBV30
TGTGCCAGCAGCGTAGTTCCTGCGGGCAGGGGGAAAGAGACCCAGTACTTC	CASSVVPAGRGKETQYF	-	TRBD1	TRBJ2-5	TRBV9
TGCGCCAGCAGCTTGGCCTCCGCTGTCACAGATACGCAGTATTTT	CASSLASAVTDTQYF	few	-	TRBJ2-3	TRBV5-1
TGTGCCAGCAGCCCTCCGGGAGCCCTCCACTTT	CASSPPGALHF	few	-	TRBJ1-6	TRBV6-6
TGTGCCAGCAGTTACAGGGCTAGCTCCTATAATTCACCCCTCCACTTT	CASSYRASSYNSPLHF	-	-	TRBJ1-6	TRBV6-5
TGTGCCAGCAGTTTACCCCCGGGACTTCTCACAGATACGCAGTATTTT	CASSLPPGLLTDTQYF	-	-	TRBJ2-3	TRBV28
TGTGCCAGCAGCCCCACACCGGACAGGGAGTACCGAGAGACCCAGTACTTC	CASSPTPDREYRETQYF	-	TRBD1	TRBJ2-5	TRBV7-9
TGTGCCAGCTCACCTGTGGGGACCTACAATGAGCAGTTCTTC	CASSPVGTYNEQFF	few	-	TRBJ2-1	TRBV18
TGTGCCAGCAGCCACGGTGGGGGGCCGGCAGATACGCAGTATTTT	CASSHGGGPADTQYF	few	-	TRBJ2-3	TRBV4-2
TGTGCCAGCAGTGATATCGGGGGGAACCAAGAGACCCAGTACTTC	CASSDIGGNQETQYF	-	TRBD2	TRBJ2-5	TRBV2
TGTGCCAGCAGTTACTCAGGACTGTCTAGCACAGATACGCAGTATTTT	CASSYSGLSSTDTQYF	few	-	TRBJ2-3	TRBV6-5
TGCACCAGCAGCTTGCGGCGGGGGACCCTCAGCACAGATACGCAGTATTTT	CTSSLRRGTLSTDTQYF	-	TRBD2	TRBJ2-3	TRBV5-1
TGTGCCAGCAGCGGATGGACTAGCGGGGGAGCACAAGAGACCCAGTACTTC	CASSGWTSGGAQETQYF	few	TRBD2	TRBJ2-5	TRBV7-2
TGTGCCAGCAGCTGGGGCGGGGGACAGGAAGAGACCCAGTACTTC	CASSWGGGQEETQYF	-	-	TRBJ2-5	TRBV2
TGCAGTGCTAGGGTGGGGGTATTACAAGAGACCCAGTACTTC	CSARVGVLQETQYF	-	-	TRBJ2-5	TRBV20-1
TGTGCCAGCAGTTTCCCAGGGGACACTGAAGCTTTCTTT	CASSFPGDTEAFF	few	-	TRBJ1-1	TRBV6-5
TGTGCCAGCAGCATTTGGGGCGCTGGGGCCAACGTCCTGACTTTC	CASSIWGAGANVLTF	-	-	TRBJ2-6	TRBV5-6
TGTGCTAGTGCCGGGACGAACACCACCGGGGAGCTGTTTTTT	CASAGTNTTGELFF	-	-	TRBJ2-2	TRBV12-5
TGTGCCAGCAGTTTAAGCGCTCCTGGGCAGCCCCAGCATTTT	CASSLSAPGQPQHF	few	-	TRBJ1-5	TRBV12-3/TRBV12-4
TGTGCCACCAGCAGAGATGTATCCAGAGAAGAGACCCAGTACTTC	CATSRDVSREETQYF	-	-	TRBJ2-5	TRBV15